This TCR beta chain was identified in a study of T cells in Graves' hyperthyroidism and ophthalmopathy. This clonotype has at least ten counts. J was trimmed by 4 bases and V by 5 bases; bases with no gene match: 7. The CDR3 covers 13 residues. Germline CDR1 is DFQATT and CDR2 is SNEGSKA (reference sequence). Authors of the study amplified TCR beta CDR3 regions from RNA transcripts. Using the HTBI primer set, a first-round RT-PCR was run on the TCR CDR3. Each CDR3 protein is one row after TCRdb ran MiXCR on the multiplex PCR reads. The profile shows about 560,000 distinct CDR3 sequences, over 15% of them singletons.

The specimen sequenced was blood. The source is a woman aged 18-29 years with Graves' hyperthyroidism. The chain recombines TRBV20-1 with TRBJ2-7; the match to TRBD1 covers 8 bases. The CDR3 sequence is CSAPAQGVYEQYF. CDR3 nucleotide sequence: TGCAGTGCTCCGGCACAGGGGGTTTACGAGCAGTACTTC.